What follows are 7 T cell receptor beta chains derived from one specimen sequenced in a study of CD4+ T cells in melanoma. Clones were sequenced by immunoSEQ multiplex PCR, and TCRdb holds only the in-frame ones, with some missing. Of around 110,000 clones listed, approximately 92% are singletons. The specimen sequenced was peripheral blood. The receptors originated from a human donor with melanoma.

The chain recombines TRBV7-8 with TRBJ2-5; 13 nucleotides align to TRBD2. Per the germline V gene, CDR1 is SGHVS and CDR2 is FQNEAQ. CDR3 length: 17 residues. V shed 5 bases, J shed 3 bases, and the junction held 9 bases outside the gene matches. The DNA for the CDR3 is TGTGCCAGCAGCGTTCGACCCGGGACTAGCGGGGAAGAGACCCAGTACTTC. Translation gives CASSVRPGTSGEETQYF.

CDR3 protein: CASSLVDRRNYNEQFF. In DNA form, the CDR3 reads TGTGCCAGCAGCTTGGTGGACAGGAGGAACTACAATGAGCAGTTCTTC. This chain joins TRBV7-6 and TRBJ2-1; 7 nucleotides line up with TRBD1. The CDR3 sequence is 16 residues long. The germline V gene encodes CDR1 SGHVS and CDR2 FNYEAQ. V lost 3 bases and J lost 3; bases outside the gene matches: 8. The full variable domain, rest sourced from reference TRBV7-6 and TRBJ2-1, is GAGVSQSPRYKVTKRGQDVALRCDPISGHVSLYWYRQALGQGPEFLTYFNYEAQQDKSGLPNDRFSAERPEGSISTLTIQRTEQRDSAMYRCASSLVDRRNYNEQFFGPGTRLTVL.

This sequence joins TRBV13 and TRBJ2-7; D possibly matches TRBD1 or TRBD2 (5 bases each). The germline V gene encodes CDR1 PRHDT and CDR2 FYEKMQ (reference sequence). The CDR3 is 14 residues long. Trimming stripped 0 bases from V and 9 bases from J, with 15 bases between. CDR3 sequence reads: CASSLGGYPRGQYF. The CDR3 bases are TGTGCCAGCAGCTTAGGGGGGTATCCGAGGGGGCAGTACTTC.

The chain links TRBV2 to TRBJ1-1; TRBD1 might be the D (6 bases). V lost 8 bases and J lost 5, with 18 bases in between. The CDR3 length is 14 residues. Germline CDR1 SNHLY, CDR2 FYNNEI. The CDR3 loop reads CASSSQGRGTEAFF. DNA of the CDR3: TGTGCCAGCTCCTCTCAGGGGAGAGGGACTGAAGCTTTCTTT.

The chain has TRBV5-1 and TRBJ2-5; tentative D call: TRBD1 (6 bases). Between the trimmed V and J ends, which lost 0 bases and 3 bases, there was a span of 12 bases. The CDR3 consists of 15 residues. Germline CDR1 reads SGHRS; CDR2 reads YFSETQ. Written as DNA, the CDR3 is TGCGCCAGCAGCTTGGAGCGGACAGCAGAAGAGACCCAGTACTTC. Translating it yields CASSLERTAEETQYF.

The chain is built from TRBV19 and TRBJ2-7; TRBD2 aligns across 7 bases. CDR1 is LNHDA, CDR2 SQIVND, per germline (reference sequence). The junction had 9 bases not matched to a gene; V was cut back by 3 bases and J by 7 bases. The CDR3 has 14 amino acids. The CDR3 coding sequence is TGTGCCAGTAGTATGAGCGGCCAAGCGGGGGAGCAGTACTTC. It specifies CASSMSGQAGEQYF.

The chain combines TRBV6-5 with TRBJ2-7, with D possibly matching TRBD2 (6 bases). The CDR3 totals 14 residues. Germline lookup yields CDR1 MNHEY and CDR2 SVGAGI. Between the trimmed V and J ends, which lost 4 bases and 3 bases, there was a span of 13 bases. CDR3 region: CASSSGREFYEQYF. CDR3 sequence (DNA): TGTGCCAGCAGTTCTGGTCGGGAGTTCTACGAGCAGTACTTC.